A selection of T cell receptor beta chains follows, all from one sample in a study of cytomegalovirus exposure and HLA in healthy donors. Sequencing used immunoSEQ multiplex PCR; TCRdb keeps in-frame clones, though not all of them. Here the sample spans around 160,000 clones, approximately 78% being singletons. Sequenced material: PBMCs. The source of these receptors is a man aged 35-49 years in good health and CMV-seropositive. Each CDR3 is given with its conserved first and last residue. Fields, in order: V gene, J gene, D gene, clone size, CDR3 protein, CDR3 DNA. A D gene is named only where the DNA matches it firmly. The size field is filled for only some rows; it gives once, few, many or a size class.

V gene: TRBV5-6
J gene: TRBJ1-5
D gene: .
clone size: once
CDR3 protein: CASSLDRSNQPQHF
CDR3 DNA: TGTGCCAGCAGCTTGGACAGGAGCAATCAGCCCCAGCATTTT

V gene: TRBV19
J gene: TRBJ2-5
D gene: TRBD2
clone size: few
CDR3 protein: CASSPLAGKEETQYF
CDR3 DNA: TGTGCCAGTAGCCCACTAGCGGGGAAGGAAGAGACCCAGTACTTC

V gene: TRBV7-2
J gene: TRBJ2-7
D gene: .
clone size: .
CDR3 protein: CASSLTTPSGEQYF
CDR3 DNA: TGTGCCAGCAGCTTAACGACACCCTCTGGCGAGCAGTACTTC

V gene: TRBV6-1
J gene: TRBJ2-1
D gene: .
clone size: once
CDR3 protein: CASSEGAGPNEQFF
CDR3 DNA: TGTGCCAGCAGTGAGGGGGCAGGGCCCAATGAGCAGTTCTTC

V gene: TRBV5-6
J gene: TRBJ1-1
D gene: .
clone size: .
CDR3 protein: CASSSQGGGTEAFF
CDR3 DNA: TGTGCCAGCAGCTCACAGGGTGGGGGCACTGAAGCTTTCTTT

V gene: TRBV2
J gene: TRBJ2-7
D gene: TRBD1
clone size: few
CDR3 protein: CASTTDRGLGEQYF
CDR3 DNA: TGTGCCAGCACTACGGACAGGGGGCTGGGCGAGCAGTACTTC

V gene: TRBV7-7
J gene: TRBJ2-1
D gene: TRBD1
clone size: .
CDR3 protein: CASSPGQGAGNEQFF
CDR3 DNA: TGTGCCAGCAGTCCTGGACAGGGGGCGGGTAATGAGCAGTTCTTC

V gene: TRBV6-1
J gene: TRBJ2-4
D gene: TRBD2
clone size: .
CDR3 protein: CASSEVAGGVAKNIQYF
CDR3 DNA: TGTGCCAGCAGTGAAGTAGCGGGGGGGGTAGCCAAAAACATTCAGTACTTC

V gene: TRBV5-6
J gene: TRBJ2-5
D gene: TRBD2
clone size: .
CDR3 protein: CASSLASVAGDFGGETQYF
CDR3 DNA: TGTGCCAGCAGCTTGGCCTCGGTAGCGGGGGACTTCGGGGGAGAGACCCAGTACTTC

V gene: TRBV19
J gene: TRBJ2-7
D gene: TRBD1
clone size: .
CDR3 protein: CASSTAGTARYEQYF
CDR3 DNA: TGTGCCAGTAGTACCGCCGGGACAGCTCGCTACGAGCAGTACTTC

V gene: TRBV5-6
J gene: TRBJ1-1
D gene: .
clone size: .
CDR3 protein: CASSLVPGRYTEAFF
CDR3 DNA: TGTGCCAGCAGCTTGGTTCCAGGGCGGTACACTGAAGCTTTCTTT

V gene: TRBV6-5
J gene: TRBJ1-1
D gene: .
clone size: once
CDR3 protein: CASYEGRLKAFF
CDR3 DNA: TGTGCCAGCTATGAGGGCAGGCTGAAGGCTTTCTTT

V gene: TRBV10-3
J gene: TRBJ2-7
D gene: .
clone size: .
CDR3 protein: CATRTTETLAYEQYF
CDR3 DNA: TGTGCCACAAGGACAACGGAAACCCTGGCATACGAGCAGTACTTC

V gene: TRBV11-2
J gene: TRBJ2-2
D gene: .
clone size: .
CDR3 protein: CASSGGVVYTGELFF
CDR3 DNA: TGTGCCAGCAGCGGAGGTGTGGTTTACACCGGGGAGCTGTTTTTT

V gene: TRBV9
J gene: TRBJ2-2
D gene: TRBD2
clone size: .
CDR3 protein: CASSVAAGGSLDGELFF
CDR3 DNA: TGTGCCAGCAGCGTAGCAGCGGGCGGGAGTTTGGACGGGGAGCTGTTTTTT

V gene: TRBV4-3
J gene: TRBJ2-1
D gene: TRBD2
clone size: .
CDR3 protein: CASSSPGTSGRFEQFF
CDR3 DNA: TGCGCCAGCAGCTCTCCAGGGACTAGCGGGAGATTTGAGCAGTTCTTC

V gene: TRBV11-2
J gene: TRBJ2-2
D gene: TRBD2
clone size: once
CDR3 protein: CASSLEYSGPGRLSAGELFF
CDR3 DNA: TGTGCCAGCAGCTTAGAATATAGCGGGCCAGGGAGGCTTTCGGCCGGGGAGCTGTTTTTT

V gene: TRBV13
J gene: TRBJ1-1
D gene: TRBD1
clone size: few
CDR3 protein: CASSRQGTMNTEAFF
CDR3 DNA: TGTGCCAGCAGCCGACAGGGAACTATGAACACTGAAGCTTTCTTT

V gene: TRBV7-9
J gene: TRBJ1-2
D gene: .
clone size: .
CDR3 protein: CASSHEGGSGYTF
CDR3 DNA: TGTGCCAGCAGCCATGAGGGAGGGAGTGGCTACACCTTC

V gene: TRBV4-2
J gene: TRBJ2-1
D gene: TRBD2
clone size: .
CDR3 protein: CASSLKASGNNEQFF
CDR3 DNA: TGTGCCAGCAGCCTAAAGGCTAGCGGGAACAATGAGCAGTTCTTC

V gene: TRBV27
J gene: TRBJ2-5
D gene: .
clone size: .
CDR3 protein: CASSRPGEAQYF
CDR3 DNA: TGTGCCAGCAGCCGACCGGGTGAGGCTCAGTACTTC

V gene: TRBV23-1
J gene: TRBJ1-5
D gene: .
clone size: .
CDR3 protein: CASSYGVWTVNSNQPQHF
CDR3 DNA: TGCGCCAGCAGTTACGGTGTATGGACAGTGAATAGCAATCAGCCCCAGCATTTT